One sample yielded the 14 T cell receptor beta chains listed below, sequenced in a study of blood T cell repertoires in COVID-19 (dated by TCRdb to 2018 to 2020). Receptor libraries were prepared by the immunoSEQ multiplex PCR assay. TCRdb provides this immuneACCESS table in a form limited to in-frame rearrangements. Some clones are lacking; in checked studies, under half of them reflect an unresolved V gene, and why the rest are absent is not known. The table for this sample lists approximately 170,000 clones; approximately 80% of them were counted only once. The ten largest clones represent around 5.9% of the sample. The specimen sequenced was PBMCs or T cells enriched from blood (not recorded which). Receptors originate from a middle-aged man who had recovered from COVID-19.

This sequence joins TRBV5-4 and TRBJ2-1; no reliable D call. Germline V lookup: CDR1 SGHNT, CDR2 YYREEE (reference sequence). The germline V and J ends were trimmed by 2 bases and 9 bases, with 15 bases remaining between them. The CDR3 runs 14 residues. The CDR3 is CASSFSLSPVEQFF. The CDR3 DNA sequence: TGTGCCAGCAGCTTTTCTCTTAGCCCGGTTGAGCAGTTCTTC.

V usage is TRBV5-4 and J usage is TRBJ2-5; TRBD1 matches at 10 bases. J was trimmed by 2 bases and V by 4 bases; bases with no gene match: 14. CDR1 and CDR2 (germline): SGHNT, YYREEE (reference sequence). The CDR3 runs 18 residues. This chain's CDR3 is CASSPPERDRGNQETQYF. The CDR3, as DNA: TGTGCCAGCAGCCCACCTGAACGGGACAGGGGTAATCAAGAGACCCAGTACTTC. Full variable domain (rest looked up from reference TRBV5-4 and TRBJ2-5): ETGVTQSPTHLIKTRGQQVTLRCSSQSGHNTVSWYQQALGQGPQFIFQYYREEENGRGNFPPRFSGLQFPNYSSELNVNALELDDSALYLCASSPPERDRGNQETQYFGPGTRLLVL.

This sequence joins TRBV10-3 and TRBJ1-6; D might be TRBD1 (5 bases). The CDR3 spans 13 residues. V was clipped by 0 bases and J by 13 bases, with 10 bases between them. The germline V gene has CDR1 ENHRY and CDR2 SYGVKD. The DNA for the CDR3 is TGTGCCATCAGTGAGTCGTGGGAGGGGCCCCTCCACTTT. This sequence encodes CAISESWEGPLHF.

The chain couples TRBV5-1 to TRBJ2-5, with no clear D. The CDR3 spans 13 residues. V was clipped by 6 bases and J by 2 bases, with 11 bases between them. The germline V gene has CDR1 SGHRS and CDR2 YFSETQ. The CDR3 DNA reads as TGCGCCAGCACCTTAGCCCTTCAAGAGACCCAGTACTTC. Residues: CASTLALQETQYF.

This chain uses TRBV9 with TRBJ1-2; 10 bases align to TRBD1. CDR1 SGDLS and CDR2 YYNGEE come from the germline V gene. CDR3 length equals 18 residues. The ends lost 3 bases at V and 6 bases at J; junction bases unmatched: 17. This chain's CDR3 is CASSASFGRQGASNGYTF. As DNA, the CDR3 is TGTGCCAGCAGCGCGTCCTTCGGGAGACAGGGGGCCTCGAATGGCTACACCTTC.

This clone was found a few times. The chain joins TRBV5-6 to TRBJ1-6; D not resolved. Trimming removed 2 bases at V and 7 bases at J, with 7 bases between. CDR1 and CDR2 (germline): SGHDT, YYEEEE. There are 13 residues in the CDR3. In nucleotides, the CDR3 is TGTGCCAGCAGCTTTACTGCGAATTCACCCCTCCACTTT. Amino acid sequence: CASSFTANSPLHF.

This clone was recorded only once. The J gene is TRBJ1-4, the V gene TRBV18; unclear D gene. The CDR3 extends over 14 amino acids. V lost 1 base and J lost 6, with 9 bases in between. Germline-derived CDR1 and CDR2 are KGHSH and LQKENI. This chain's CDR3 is CASSPQVEDEKLFF. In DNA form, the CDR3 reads TGTGCCAGCTCACCACAGGTAGAGGATGAAAAACTGTTTTTT.

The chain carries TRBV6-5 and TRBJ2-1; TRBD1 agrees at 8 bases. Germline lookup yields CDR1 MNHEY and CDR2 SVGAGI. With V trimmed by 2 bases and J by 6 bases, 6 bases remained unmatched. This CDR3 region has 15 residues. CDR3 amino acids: CASSYRQGWANEQFF. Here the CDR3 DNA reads TGTGCCAGCAGTTACCGACAGGGGTGGGCCAATGAGCAGTTCTTC.

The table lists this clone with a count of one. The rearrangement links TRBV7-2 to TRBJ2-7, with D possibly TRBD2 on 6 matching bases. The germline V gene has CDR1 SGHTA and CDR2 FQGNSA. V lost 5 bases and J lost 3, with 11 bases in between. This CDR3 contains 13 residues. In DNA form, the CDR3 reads TGTGCCAGCAGCGAGCGGGCCTTCTACGAGCAGTACGTC. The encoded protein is CASSERAFYEQYV.

The CDR3 here is CASSEKQDSNQPQHF. In DNA, the CDR3 is TGTGCCAGCAGTGAAAAACAGGATAGCAATCAGCCCCAGCATTTT. This chain uses TRBV25-1 with TRBJ1-5; the D gene is possibly TRBD1 (5 bases). Trimming removed 2 bases from V and 0 bases from J, with 8 bases in between. The CDR3 totals 15 residues. Germline assignment: CDR1 MGHDK and CDR2 SYGVNS.

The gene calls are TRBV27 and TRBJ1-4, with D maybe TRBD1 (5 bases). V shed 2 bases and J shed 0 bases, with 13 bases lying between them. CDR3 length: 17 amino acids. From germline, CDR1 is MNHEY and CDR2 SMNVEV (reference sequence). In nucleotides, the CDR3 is TGTGCCAGCAGTTTACAGGGCTTTAGGGCAACTAATGAAAAACTGTTTTTT. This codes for CASSLQGFRATNEKLFF.

CDR3 nucleotide sequence: TGTGCCAGCAGCCCGGGACTAGCGGGGGGTCAAGAGACCCAGTACTTC. Encoded protein: CASSPGLAGGQETQYF. V usage is TRBV5-4 and J usage is TRBJ2-5; 15 bases line up with TRBD2. The CDR3 is made up of 16 amino acids. Trimming cost V 4 bases and J 2 bases; bases outside gene matches: 3. Germline CDR1 and CDR2: SGHNT and YYREEE (reference sequence).

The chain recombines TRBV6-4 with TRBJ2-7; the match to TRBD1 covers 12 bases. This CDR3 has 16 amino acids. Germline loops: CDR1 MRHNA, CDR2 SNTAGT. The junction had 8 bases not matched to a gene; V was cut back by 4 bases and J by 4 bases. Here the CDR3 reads CASSANRDRGLYEQYF. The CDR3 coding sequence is TGTGCCAGCAGTGCGAACCGGGACAGGGGGCTGTACGAGCAGTACTTC.

CDR3 residues: CAWRSDRGLRETQYF. The CDR3 DNA is TGTGCCTGGAGGTCAGACAGGGGGCTTCGAGAGACCCAGTACTTC. This sequence joins TRBV30 and TRBJ2-5; 10 nucleotides match TRBD1. Per germline, CDR1 GTSNPN and CDR2 SVGIG (reference sequence). J was trimmed by 4 bases and V by 3 bases; bases with no gene match: 8. This CDR3 is 15 amino acids long.